This TCR beta chain was identified during a study of blood T cell repertoires in COVID-19 (dated by TCRdb to about 2020). In terms of the full investigation: Samples from collaborators originated in the United States, Italy and Spain and spanned both the acute and convalescent phases of COVID-19. The material from the prospective study consisted of cDNA or gDNA derived from T cells, B-cell-depleted T cells, or PBMCs. Deeply sampled blood TCRbeta repertoires from subjects exposed to, actively infected with, or recovered from COVID-19 were included in the dataset. A freely available public database, intended as a resource for researchers studying the immune response to SARS-CoV-2, is where the repertoires were released. The samples were drawn from two sources: the first 160 participants of the ongoing ImmuneRACE study, and 1,254 subjects contributed by 6 global collaborators. Nearly every sample came with metadata listing a de-identified subject ID, COVID-19 status, age in years and sex. Where HLA class I and class II types were available, the types were taken from metadata supplied by the sample provider, not from assay-based typing.

A remark on this clone: No cognate antigen has been identified for it. Per-base qualities were not stored, and no clone one base away is much larger.

TCRbeta CDR3 regions were amplified from genomic DNA using the immunoSEQ Assay, a bias-controlled multiplex PCR. Turning to the authors' computational methods: The number of nucleated cells in each sample was estimated from the amplification of reference gene primers within the assay. To quantify the absolute abundance of each unique TCRbeta CDR3 rearrangement, sequence reads were collapsed and filtered. For each sample, productive Simpson clonality was calculated by taking the square root of Simpson's diversity index across productive rearrangements. The table was pulled from immuneACCESS by TCRdb, which kept in-frame rearrangements only. Such tables lose some clones; where checked, under half of the loss comes from unresolved V genes, and the rest has no known cause. From that table come the V and J calls and clone size; the DNA was used to work out D and trimming. The sample table holds 45,000 to 70,000 clones, of which 82% were seen once. Together, the top ten hold roughly 8% of the sample.

The CDR3 runs 18 residues from the cysteine to the phenylalanine. The only DNA kept is the CDR3, 54 bases in frame from the first base. The germline V end is reduced by 0 bases and the J end by 8 bases; junction bases left unmatched: 14. CDR1 SGHRS and CDR2 YFSETQ were looked up in the germline V gene. Here is what the overall study found, with its caveats: The amount of clinical and demographic metadata varied by source and participant and was provided uncurated.

Collaborating institutions collected whole blood in K2EDTA tubes following their own protocols. For TCRbeta analysis, collaborator samples were shipped as frozen whole blood, as isolated PBMCs, or as DNA extracted from either sample type. The clonotype originates from a woman of 80 years or more with acute or convalescent COVID-19. Specimen: peripheral blood. The rearranged segments are TRBV5-1 and TRBJ2-4, with TRBD1 identical over 10 junction bases. The bases read TGCGCCAGCAGCTTGGGGGACAGGGGACGGAGCGGGAGCTACATTCAGTACTTC. It specifies CASSLGDRGRSGSYIQYF.